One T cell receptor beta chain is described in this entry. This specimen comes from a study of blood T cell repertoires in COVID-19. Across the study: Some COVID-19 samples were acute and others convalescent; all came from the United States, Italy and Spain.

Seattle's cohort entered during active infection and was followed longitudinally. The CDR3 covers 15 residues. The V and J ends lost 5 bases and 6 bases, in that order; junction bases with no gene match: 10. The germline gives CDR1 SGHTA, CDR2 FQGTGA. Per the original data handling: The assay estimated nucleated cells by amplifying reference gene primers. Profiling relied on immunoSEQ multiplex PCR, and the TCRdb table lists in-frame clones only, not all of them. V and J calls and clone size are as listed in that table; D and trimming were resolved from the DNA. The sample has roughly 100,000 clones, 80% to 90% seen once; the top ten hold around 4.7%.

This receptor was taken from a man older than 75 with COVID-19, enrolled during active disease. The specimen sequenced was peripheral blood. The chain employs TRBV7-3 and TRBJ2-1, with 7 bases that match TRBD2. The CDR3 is CASSLAATALNEQFF. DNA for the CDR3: TGTGCCAGCAGCCTAGCGGCCACTGCTCTCAATGAGCAGTTCTTC. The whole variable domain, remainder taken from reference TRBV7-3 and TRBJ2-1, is GAGVSQTPSNKVTEKGKYVELRCDPISGHTALYWYRQSLGQGPEFLIYFQGTGAADDSGLPNDRFFAVRPEGSVSTLKIQRTERGDSAVYLCASSLAATALNEQFFGPGTRLTVL.